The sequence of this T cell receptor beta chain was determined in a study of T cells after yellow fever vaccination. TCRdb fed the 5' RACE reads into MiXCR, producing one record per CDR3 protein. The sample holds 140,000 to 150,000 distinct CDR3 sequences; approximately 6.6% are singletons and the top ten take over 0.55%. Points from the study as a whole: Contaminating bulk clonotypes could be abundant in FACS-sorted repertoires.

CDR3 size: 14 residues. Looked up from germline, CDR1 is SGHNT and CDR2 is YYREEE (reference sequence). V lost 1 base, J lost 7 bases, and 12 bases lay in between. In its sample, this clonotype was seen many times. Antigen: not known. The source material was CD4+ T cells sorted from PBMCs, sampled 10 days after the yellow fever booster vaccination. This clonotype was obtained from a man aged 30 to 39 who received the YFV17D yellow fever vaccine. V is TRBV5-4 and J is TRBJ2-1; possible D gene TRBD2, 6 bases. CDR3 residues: CASSLSGAMNEQFF. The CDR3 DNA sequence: TGTGCCAGCAGCTTGTCGGGAGCTATGAATGAGCAGTTCTTC.